A selection of T cell receptor beta chains follows, all from one sample in a study of CD8 T cells in ankylosing spondylitis. MiXCR, run by TCRdb on the 5' RACE reads, gives a single entry per CDR3 protein. Of under 950,000 distinct CDR3 sequences in the sample, roughly 19% are singletons; the top ten hold 15% to 20%. Sequenced: blood, either unsorted or a sorted T cell fraction (not recorded which). These receptors all stem from a male donor with ankylosing spondylitis. CDR3s include the opening cysteine and the closing phenylalanine or tryptophan. Fields, in order: V gene, clone size, CDR3 length, CDR3 protein. Only some rows state a clone size, as once, few, many or a class for expanded clones.

TRBV4-2,-,15,CASSQTSEGRYTQYF
TRBV12-3/TRBV12-4,-,15,CASSVGGGRNSPLHF
TRBV11-2,-,15,CASSLLRGTGNEQFF
TRBV12-3/TRBV12-4,many,14,CASSLGGVYNEQFF
TRBV6-5,few,15,CASSYTGTSGYEQYF
TRBV27,-,13,CASTRGLNNEQFF
TRBV15,-,14,CATSSTNSYNEQFF
TRBV5-1,-,15,CASSFLGTPNYEQYF
TRBV20-1,-,15,CSATYWSEGNSPLHF
TRBV27,-,15,CASRPPGASDYGYTF
TRBV14,-,16,CASSQAGGSSSYEQYF
TRBV12-3/TRBV12-4,few,17,CASSPPPGEWSGNTIYF
TRBV10-3,many,17,CAISESTGRTYRNEQFF
TRBV20-1,-,17,CSALGAGQVETNEKLFF
TRBV4-1,-,14,CASSQNKGWNEQFF
TRBV12-3/TRBV12-4,few,15,CASSLAGGGWTEAFF
TRBV20-1,-,11,CSARASFGYTF
TRBV7-2,few,15,CASSPLLRGGGEQFF
TRBV30,few,13,CAWNGGPKETQYF
TRBV10-3,few,16,CAISEPAGVSTDTQYF
TRBV24-1,few,16,CATSDPGLAVQETQYF
TRBV12-3/TRBV12-4,-,13,CASSMGMNTEAFF
TRBV15,few,13,CATSNTGEETQYF
TRBV5-1,-,14,CASSRLENTGELFF
TRBV3-1,many,13,CASSPQGLIEQFF
TRBV3-1,-,15,CASSQDAGGVEPQHF
TRBV5-1,-,16,CASSSPGQGAGYGYTF
TRBV29-1,-,15,CSAEGGDLSTDTQYF
TRBV20-1,-,18,CSASGFSGPQEYDTEAFF
TRBV28,-,15,CASSSLPVDFYEQYF
TRBV2,-,11,CASRGQDGYTF
TRBV10-3,many,13,CAIKWGRDTEAFF
TRBV5-1,few,15,CASSLGRPLQETQYF
TRBV5-1,-,17,CASSLGGKNRGYNEQFF
TRBV18,-,13,CASSGGLEGEQYF
TRBV6-1,-,17,CASSRATGAGVNTEAFF
TRBV12-3/TRBV12-4,-,17,CASSTGDREALAYEQYF
TRBV7-2,-,17,CASSLGQLAGGGHTQYF
TRBV29-1,few,12,CSGTPGTDTQYF
TRBV7-8,few,16,CASSSKGRERGNEQFF
TRBV24-1,-,13,CATSDGTVNEQFF
TRBV20-1,-,15,CSAPFRTSGMGEQYF
TRBV7-3,once,17,CASSFRRRGGPDTEAFF
TRBV10-3,-,16,CAISETRPPGGSGYTF
TRBV5-1,few,13,CASANDRVGEQFF
TRBV5-1,few,15,CASSLGGGWNSPLHF
TRBV29-1,few,11,CSVERYGAQYF
TRBV5-1,many,14,CASSLGGLTDTQYF
TRBV7-6,many,13,CASSPQRNQPQHF
TRBV20-1,-,14,CSAPQAGREGEQYF
TRBV6-5,few,16,CASSYSDPATNEKLFF
TRBV5-1,many,17,CASIVGTSGMTYNEQFF